The 3 T cell receptor beta chains reported below all come from one sample, sequenced in a study of blood T cell repertoires in COVID-19. Only in-frame clones appear in the TCRdb table, and some are missing; sequencing was by immunoSEQ multiplex PCR. The sample gives around 100,000 clones, about four fifths of which show up once; more than 20% is in the top ten. Sequencing used peripheral blood. All receptors derive from a man in his sixties with acute or convalescent COVID-19.

This clone occurred a few times. The chain links TRBV30 to TRBJ1-6, with 8 bases that match TRBD1. The CDR3 length is 14 residues. Germline CDR1 is GTSNPN and CDR2 is SVGIG (reference sequence). Unmatched junction bases numbered 8, after V lost 6 bases and J lost 7 bases. CDR3 bases: TGTGCCTGCCTACTAGGACAGGGAAATTCACCCCTCCACTTT. It translates to CACLLGQGNSPLHF.

V gene TRBV11-2 combines with J gene TRBJ2-5, with D possibly matching TRBD1 (6 bases). The CDR3 extends over 17 amino acids. CDR1 is SGHAT, CDR2 FQNNGV, per germline. V was shortened by 1 base and J by 5 bases, with 20 bases between the two germline ends. The CDR3 region is CASSLGLSGERGETQYF. DNA for the CDR3: TGTGCCAGCAGCTTAGGGCTCTCAGGGGAGCGCGGGGAGACCCAGTACTTC.

This clone has a single count. The chain joins TRBV10-2 to TRBJ2-7, with D tentatively TRBD1 (6 bases). The V end lost 7 bases, the J end lost 3 bases, and 13 bases lay between the germline ends. The CDR3 has 13 amino acids. In germline, CDR1 is WSHSY, CDR2 SAAADI. CDR3: CASTSGALYEQYF. For the CDR3, the DNA is TGCGCCAGCACCTCAGGGGCCCTCTACGAGCAGTACTTC.